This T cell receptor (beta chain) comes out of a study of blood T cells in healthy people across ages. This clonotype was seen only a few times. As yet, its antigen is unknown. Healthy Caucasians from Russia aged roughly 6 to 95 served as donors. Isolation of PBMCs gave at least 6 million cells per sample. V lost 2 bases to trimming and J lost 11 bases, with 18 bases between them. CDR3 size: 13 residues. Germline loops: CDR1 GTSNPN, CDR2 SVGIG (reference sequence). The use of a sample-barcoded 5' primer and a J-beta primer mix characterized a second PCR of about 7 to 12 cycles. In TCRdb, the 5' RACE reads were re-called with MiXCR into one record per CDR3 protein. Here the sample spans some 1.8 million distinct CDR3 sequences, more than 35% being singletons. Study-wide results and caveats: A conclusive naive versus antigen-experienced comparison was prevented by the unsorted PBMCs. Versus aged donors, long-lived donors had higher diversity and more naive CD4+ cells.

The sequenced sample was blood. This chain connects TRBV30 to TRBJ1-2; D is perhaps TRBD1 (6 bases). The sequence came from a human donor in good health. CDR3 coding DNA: TGTGCCTGGAGTATGGGGCGGACAGCCAGTTACACCTTC. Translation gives CAWSMGRTASYTF.